This T cell receptor beta chain emerged from a study of blood T cell repertoires in COVID-19. Study-wide background: The samples span acute and convalescent COVID-19 from the United States, Italy and Spain. PBMCs, B-cell-depleted T cells, or T cells provided the cDNA or gDNA that made up the material.

The CDR3 spans 13 residues. Trimming removed 2 bases at V and 6 bases at J, with 10 bases between. Germline V lookup: CDR1 GTSNPN, CDR2 SVGIG (reference sequence). Seattle researchers signed up patients amid active infection and tracked them longitudinally. The assay was immunoSEQ multiplex PCR, and TCRdb's table has in-frame clones only and misses some. The sample has approximately 69,000 clones, 84% seen once. This receptor was taken from a man aged 50-60 years with COVID-19, enrolled during active disease. Sequencing was carried out using peripheral blood. The rearrangement links TRBV30 to TRBJ2-2; D is perhaps TRBD1 (5 bases). For the CDR3, the DNA is TGTGCCTGGAGTCAAGGGGCCCCCGGGGAGCTGTTTTTT. This translates into CAWSQGAPGELFF. Based on the CDR3 plus reference TRBV30 and TRBJ2-2, the full variable domain is SQTIHQWPATLVQPVGSPLSLECTVEGTSNPNLYWYRQAAGRGLQLLFYSVGIGQISSEVPQNLSASRPQDRQFILSSKKLLLSDSGFYLCAWSQGAPGELFFGEGSRLTVL.